This T cell receptor (beta chain) was found in a study of CD8+CD57+ T cells in acquired aplastic anemia. TCR beta VDJ and CDR3 profiling used genomic DNA as template. TCRdb passed the reads through MiXCR, listing each CDR3 protein once. This sample has more than 250,000 distinct CDR3 sequences, with roughly 50% found just once. This CDR3 has 11 amino acids. V was pared by 8 bases and J by 3 bases, with 10 bases between. Germline CDR1 reads DFQATT; CDR2 reads SNEGSKA (reference sequence). Sequencing used sorted CD4+, CD8+, or CD8+CD57+ T cells (not recorded which) from PBMCs. The rearrangement links TRBV20-1 to TRBJ1-1; D is undetermined. The sequence was collected from a human donor with severe aplastic anemia or a healthy control (not recorded which). The CDR3 loop is CSTPEDTEAFF. CDR3 bases: TGCAGTACCCCCGAGGACACTGAAGCTTTCTTT.